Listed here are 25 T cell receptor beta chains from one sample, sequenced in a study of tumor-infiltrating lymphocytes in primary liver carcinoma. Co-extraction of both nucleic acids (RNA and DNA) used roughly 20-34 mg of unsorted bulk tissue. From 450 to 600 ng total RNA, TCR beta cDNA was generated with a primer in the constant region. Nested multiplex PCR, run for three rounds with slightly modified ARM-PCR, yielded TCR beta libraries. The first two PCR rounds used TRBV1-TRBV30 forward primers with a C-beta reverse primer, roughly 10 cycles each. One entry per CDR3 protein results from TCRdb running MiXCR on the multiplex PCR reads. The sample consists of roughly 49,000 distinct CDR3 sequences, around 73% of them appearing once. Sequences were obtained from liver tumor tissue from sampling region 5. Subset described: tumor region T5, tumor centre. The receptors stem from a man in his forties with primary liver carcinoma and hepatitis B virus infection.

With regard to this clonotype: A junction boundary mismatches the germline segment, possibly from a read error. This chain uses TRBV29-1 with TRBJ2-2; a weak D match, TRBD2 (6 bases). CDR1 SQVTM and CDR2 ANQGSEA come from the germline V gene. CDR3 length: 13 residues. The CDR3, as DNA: TGCAGCGTTCTCAGGGAGGACATCGGGGAGCTATTCTTT. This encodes CSVLREDIGELFF.

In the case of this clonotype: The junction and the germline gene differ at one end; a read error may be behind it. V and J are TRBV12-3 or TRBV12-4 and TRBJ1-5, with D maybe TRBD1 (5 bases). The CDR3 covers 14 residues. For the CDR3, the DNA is TGTGCCAGCAGTTTCACGGGGCCCAATAAGCCCCAGCATTTT. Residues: CASSFTGPNKPQHF.

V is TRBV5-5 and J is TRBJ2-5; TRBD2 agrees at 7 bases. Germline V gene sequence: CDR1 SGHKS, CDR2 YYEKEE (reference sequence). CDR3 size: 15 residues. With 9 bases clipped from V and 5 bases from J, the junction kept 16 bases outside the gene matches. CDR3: CATSLVGAGEETQYF. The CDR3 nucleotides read TGTGCCACTAGCTTGGTTGGGGCGGGAGAGGAGACCCAGTACTTC.

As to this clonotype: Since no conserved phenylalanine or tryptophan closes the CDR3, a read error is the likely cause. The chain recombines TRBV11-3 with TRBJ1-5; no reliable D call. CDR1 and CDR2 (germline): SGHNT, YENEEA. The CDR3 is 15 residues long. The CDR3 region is CATSLDLWVAQPQHL. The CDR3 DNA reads TGTGCCACCAGCTTAGATCTGTGGGTGGCTCAGCCACAGCATCTT.

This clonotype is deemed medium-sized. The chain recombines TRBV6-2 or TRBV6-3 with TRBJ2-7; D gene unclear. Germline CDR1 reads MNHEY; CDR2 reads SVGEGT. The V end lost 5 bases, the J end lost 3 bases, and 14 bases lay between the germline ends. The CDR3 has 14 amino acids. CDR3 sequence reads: CASSRYSTFYEQYF. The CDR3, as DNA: TGTGCCAGCAGTCGCTACTCGACGTTCTACGAGCAGTACTTC.

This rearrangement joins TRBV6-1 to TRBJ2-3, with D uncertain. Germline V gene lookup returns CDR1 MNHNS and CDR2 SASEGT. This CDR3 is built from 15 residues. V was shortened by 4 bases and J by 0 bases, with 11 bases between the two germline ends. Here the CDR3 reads CASSGANGSTDTQYF. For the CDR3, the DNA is TGTGCCAGCAGTGGGGCTAACGGGAGCACAGATACGCAGTATTTT.

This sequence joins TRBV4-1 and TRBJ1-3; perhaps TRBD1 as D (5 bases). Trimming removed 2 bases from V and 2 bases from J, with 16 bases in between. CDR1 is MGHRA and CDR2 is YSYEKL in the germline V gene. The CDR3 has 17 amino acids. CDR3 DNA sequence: TGCGCCAGCAGCCAACTAAAGACAGCAGGTCCTGGAAACACCATATATTTT. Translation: CASSQLKTAGPGNTIYF.

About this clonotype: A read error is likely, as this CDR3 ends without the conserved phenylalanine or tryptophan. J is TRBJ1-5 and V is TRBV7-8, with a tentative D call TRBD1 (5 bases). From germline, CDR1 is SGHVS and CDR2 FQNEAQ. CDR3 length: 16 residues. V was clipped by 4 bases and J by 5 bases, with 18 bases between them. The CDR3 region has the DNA TGTGCCAGCAGCTCGGTGGGGCCCAAGATCCATCAGCCCCAGCATCTT. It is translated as CASSSVGPKIHQPQHL.

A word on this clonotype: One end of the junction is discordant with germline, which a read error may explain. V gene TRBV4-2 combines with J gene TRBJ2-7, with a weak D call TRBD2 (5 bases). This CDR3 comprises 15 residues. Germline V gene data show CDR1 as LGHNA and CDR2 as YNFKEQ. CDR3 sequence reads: CASNQDKRSGYEQYF. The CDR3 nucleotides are TGCGCCAGCAACCAAGATAAGAGGAGCGGCTACGAGCAGTACTTC.

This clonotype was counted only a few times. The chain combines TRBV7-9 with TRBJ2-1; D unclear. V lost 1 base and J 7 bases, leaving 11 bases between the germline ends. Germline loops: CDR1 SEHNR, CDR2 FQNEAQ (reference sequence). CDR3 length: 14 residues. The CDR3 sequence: CASSLGGVDNEQFF. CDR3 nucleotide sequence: TGTGCCAGCAGCTTAGGTGGGGTGGATAATGAGCAGTTCTTC.

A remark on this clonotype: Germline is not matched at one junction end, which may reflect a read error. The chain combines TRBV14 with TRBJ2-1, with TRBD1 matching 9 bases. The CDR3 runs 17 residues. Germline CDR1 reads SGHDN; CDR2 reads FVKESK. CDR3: CISSQEGQGTGYNEQFF. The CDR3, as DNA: TGTATCAGCAGCCAAGAGGGTCAGGGGACAGGGTACAATGAGCAATTCTTC.

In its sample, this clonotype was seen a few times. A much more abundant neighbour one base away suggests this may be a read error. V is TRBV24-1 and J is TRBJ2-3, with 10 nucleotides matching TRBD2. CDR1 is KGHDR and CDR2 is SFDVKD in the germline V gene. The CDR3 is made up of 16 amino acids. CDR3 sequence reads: CTTSDFGASGRDTQYF. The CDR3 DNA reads TGTACCACCAGTGATTTTGGAGCTAGCGGGAGAGATACGCAGTATTTT.

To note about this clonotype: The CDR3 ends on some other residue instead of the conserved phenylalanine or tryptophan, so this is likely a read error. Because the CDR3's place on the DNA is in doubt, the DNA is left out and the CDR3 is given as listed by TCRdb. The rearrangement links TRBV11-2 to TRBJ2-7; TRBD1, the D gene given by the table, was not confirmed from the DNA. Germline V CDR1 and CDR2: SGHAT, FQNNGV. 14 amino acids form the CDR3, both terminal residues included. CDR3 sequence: CASNLDARGYEEYL.

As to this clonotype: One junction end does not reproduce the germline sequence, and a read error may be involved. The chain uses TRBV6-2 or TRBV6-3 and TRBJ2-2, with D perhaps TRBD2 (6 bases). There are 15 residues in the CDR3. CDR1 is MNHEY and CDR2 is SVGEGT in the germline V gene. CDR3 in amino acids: CASRPREANTGELFF. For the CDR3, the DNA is TGTGCCAGCAGACCCAGGGAGGCGAACACCGGAGAGCTGTTTTTT.

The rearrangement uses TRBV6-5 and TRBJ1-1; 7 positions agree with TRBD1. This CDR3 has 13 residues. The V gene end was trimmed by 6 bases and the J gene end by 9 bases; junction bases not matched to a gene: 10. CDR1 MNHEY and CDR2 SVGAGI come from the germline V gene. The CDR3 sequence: CASRSTTGPQAFF. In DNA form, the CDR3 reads TGTGCCAGCAGGTCTACGACAGGGCCTCAAGCTTTCTTT.

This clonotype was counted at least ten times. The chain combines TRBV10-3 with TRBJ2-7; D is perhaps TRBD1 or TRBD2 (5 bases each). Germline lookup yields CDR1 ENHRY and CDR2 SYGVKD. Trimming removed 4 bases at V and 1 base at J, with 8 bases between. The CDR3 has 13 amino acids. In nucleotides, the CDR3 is TGTGCCATCAGTGGGGACCTTTCCTACGAGCAGTACTTC. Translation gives CAISGDLSYEQYF.

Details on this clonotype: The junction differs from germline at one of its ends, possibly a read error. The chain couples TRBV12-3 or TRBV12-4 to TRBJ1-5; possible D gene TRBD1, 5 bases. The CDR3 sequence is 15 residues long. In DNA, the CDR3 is TGTTCCAGCAGTAGGGACTTAATGGGTAATCAGCCCCAACATTTT. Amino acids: CSSSRDLMGNQPQHF.

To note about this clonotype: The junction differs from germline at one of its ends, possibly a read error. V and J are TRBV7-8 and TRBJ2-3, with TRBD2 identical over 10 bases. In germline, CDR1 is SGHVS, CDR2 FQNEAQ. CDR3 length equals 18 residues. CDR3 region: CASSLAQREGLPTDMQYF. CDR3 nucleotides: TGTGCCAGCAGCTTAGCTCAGCGGGAGGGACTTCCGACAGATATGCAGTATTTT.

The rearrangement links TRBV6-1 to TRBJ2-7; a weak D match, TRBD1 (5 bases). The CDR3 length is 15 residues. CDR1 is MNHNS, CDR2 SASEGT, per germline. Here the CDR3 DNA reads TGTACCAACAGGCGAGGCCCGGACATTTTCTACGAGCAGTACTTC. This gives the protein CTNRRGPDIFYEQYF.

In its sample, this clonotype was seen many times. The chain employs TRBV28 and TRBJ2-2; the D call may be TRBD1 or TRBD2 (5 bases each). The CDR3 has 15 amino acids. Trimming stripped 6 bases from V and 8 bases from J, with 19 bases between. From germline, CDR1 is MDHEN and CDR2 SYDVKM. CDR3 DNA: TGTGCCAGCAGCCCCGCCGGGACGGACGTTGGGGAGCTGTTTTTT. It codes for CASSPAGTDVGELFF.

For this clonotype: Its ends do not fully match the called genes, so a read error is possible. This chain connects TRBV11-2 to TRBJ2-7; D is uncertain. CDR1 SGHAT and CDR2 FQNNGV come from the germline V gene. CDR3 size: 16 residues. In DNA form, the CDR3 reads TGTGCCTGCAGCCACTGGACCAGCAGGCTAGCCTACGAGCAGTACTTC. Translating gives CACSHWTSRLAYEQYF.

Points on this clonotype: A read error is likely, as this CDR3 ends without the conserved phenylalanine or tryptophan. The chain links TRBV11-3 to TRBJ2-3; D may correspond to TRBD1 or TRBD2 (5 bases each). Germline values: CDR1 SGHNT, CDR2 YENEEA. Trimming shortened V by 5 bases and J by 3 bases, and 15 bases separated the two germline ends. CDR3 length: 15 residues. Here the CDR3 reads CASSPGGGHTDTQYV. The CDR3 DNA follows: TGTGCCAGCAGCCCCGGTGGGGGTCATACAGATACGCAGTATGTT.

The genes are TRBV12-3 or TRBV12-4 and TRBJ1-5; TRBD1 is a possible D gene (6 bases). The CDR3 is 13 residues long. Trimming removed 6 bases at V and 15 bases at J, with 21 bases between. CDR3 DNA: TGTGCCAGCAGCCCTAGGGGGGGTCAGTCCCGGCATTTT. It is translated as CASSPRGGQSRHF.

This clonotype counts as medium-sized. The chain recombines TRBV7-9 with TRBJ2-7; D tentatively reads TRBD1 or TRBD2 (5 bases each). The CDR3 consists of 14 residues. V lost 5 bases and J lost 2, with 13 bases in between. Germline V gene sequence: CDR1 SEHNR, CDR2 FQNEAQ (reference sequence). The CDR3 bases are TGTGCCAGCAGCCCCAGGGAGAGGGCCTACGAGCAGTACTTC. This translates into CASSPRERAYEQYF.

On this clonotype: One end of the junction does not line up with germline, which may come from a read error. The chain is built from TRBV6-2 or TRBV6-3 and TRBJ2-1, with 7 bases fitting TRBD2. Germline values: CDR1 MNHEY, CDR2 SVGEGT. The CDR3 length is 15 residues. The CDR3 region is CASIYTAGDLNEQFF. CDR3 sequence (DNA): TGTGCCAGCATTTACACGGCGGGAGATCTCAACGAACAGTTCTTC.